The sequence of this T cell receptor (beta chain) was determined in a study of blood T cell repertoires in COVID-19. Study background: Italy, Spain and the United States were the sources of the convalescent and acute COVID-19 samples. Sources were T cells, B-cell-depleted T cells, or PBMCs; the material itself was cDNA or gDNA.

Authors' analysis steps: Reference gene primer amplification gave estimated nucleated cell counts. Produced via immunoSEQ multiplex PCR; TCRdb's table is partial and in-frame only. Clonal size and the V and J genes are those of that table, whereas D and trimming came from the DNA. The data contain approximately 280,000 clones, approximately 85% of them singletons. Germline assignment: CDR1 SGDLS and CDR2 YYNGEE. The length of the CDR3 is 12 residues. Trimming cost V 4 bases and J 6 bases, with 7 bases left between them. The clonotype comes from a young man with active or convalescent COVID-19. This chain uses TRBV9 with TRBJ2-2; no clear D gene. Sequencing was done on a sample of peripheral blood. The CDR3 DNA is TGTGCCAGCAGCTACATTCCCGGGGAGCTGTTTTTT. It encodes CASSYIPGELFF.